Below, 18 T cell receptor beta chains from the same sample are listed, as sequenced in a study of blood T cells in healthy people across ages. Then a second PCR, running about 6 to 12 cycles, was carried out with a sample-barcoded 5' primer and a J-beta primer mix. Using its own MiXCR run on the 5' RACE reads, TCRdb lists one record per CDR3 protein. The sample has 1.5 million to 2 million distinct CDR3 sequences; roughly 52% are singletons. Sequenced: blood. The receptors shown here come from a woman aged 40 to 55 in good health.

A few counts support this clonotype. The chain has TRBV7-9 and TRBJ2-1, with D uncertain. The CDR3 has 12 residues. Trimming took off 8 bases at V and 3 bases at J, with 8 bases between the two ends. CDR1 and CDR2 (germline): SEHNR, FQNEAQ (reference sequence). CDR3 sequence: CASQRNYNEQFF. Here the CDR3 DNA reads TGTGCCAGCCAAAGGAACTACAATGAGCAGTTCTTC.

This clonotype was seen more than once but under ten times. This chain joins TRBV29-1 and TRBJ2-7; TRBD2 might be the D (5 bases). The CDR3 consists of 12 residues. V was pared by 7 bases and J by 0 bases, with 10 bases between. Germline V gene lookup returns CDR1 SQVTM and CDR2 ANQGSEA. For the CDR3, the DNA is TGCAGCGCCGGGAAAAGCTCCTACGAGCAGTACTTC. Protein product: CSAGKSSYEQYF.

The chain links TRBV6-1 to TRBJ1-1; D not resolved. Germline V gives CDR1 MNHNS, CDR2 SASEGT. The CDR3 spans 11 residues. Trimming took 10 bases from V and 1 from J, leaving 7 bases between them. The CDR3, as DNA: TGTGCCATAAAAGAGAACACTGAAGCTTTCTTT. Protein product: CAIKENTEAFF.

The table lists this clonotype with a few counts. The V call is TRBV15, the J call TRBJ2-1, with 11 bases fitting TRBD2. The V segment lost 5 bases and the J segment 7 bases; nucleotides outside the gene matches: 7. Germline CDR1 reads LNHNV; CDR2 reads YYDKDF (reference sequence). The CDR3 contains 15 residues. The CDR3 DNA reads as TGTGCCACCAGCCCTACTAGCGGGGGCGTTAATGAGCAGTTCTTC. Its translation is CATSPTSGGVNEQFF.

Written as DNA, the CDR3 is TGCAGTGCTAGTCGTAGCGGGGGGGACACAGATACGCAGTATTTT. This encodes CSASRSGGDTDTQYF. The chain carries TRBV20-1 and TRBJ2-3, with 11 bases lining up with TRBD2. This CDR3 comprises 15 residues. V lost 3 bases and J lost 2; bases outside the gene matches: 4. CDR1 is DFQATT and CDR2 is SNEGSKA in the germline V gene (reference sequence).

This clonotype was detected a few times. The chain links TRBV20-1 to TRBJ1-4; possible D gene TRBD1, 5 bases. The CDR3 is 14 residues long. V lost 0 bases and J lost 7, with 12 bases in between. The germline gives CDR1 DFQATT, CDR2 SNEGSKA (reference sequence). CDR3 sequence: CSARERDGFEKLFF. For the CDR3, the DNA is TGCAGTGCTAGAGAACGGGACGGATTTGAAAAACTGTTTTTT.

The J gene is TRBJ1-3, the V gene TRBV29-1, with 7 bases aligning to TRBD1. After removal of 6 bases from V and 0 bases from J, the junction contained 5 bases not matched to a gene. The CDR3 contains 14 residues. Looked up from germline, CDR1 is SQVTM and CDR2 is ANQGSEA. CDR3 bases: TGCAGCGTGCTCAGGGGGGGCTCTGGAAACACCATATATTTT. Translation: CSVLRGGSGNTIYF.

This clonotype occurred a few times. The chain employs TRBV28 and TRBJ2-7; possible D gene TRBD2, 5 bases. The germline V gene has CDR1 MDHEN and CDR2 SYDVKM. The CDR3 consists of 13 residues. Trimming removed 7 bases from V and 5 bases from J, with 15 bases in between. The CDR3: CASIPEDWHEQYF. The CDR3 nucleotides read TGTGCCAGCATTCCCGAGGACTGGCACGAGCAGTACTTC.

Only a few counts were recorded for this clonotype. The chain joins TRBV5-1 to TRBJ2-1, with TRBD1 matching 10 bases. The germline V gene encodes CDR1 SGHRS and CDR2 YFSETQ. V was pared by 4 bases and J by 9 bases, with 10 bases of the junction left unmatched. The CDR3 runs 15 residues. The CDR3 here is CASSLLGQGSAEQFF. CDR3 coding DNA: TGCGCCAGCAGCCTGTTGGGACAGGGGTCGGCTGAGCAGTTCTTC.

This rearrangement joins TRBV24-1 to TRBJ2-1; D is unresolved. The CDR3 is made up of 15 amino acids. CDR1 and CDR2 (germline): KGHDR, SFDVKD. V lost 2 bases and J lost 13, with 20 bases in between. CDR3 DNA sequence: TGTGCCACCAGTGATTCAGGCCCCCTCGCGGAGACCCAGTTCTTC. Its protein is CATSDSGPLAETQFF.

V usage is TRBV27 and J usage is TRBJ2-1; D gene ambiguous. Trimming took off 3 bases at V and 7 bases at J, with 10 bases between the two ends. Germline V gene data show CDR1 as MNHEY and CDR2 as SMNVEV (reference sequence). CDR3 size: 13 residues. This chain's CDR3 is CASSLAAWNEQFF. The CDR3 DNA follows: TGTGCCAGCAGTTTGGCAGCGTGGAATGAGCAGTTCTTC.

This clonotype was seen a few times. CDR3: CSARAVPGTDTQYF. In DNA form, the CDR3 reads TGCAGTGCTAGGGCGGTGCCCGGCACAGATACGCAGTATTTT. The chain is built from TRBV20-1 and TRBJ2-3; D call uncertain. CDR3 size: 14 residues. Trimming left V 3 bases short and J 1 base short, with 11 bases between. Looked up from germline, CDR1 is DFQATT and CDR2 is SNEGSKA (reference sequence).

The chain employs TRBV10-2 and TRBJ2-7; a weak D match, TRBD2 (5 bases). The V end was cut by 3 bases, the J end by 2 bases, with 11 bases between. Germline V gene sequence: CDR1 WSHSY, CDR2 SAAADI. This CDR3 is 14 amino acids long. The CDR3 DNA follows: TGCGCCAGCAGTGATAGGACGGGGACCTACGAGCAGTACTTC. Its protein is CASSDRTGTYEQYF.

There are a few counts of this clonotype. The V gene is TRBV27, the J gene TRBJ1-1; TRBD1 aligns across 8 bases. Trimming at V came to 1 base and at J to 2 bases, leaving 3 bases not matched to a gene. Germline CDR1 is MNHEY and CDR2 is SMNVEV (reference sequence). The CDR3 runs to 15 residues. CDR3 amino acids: CASSLFGQGNTEAFF. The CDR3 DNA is TGTGCCAGCAGTTTATTTGGACAGGGTAACACTGAAGCTTTCTTT.

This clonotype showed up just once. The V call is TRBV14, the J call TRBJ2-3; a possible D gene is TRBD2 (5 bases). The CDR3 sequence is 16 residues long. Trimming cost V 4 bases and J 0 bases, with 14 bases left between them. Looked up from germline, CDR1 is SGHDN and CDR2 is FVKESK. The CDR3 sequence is CASSPTLRTSTDTQYF. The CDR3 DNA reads TGTGCCAGCAGCCCCACTCTAAGGACTAGCACAGATACGCAGTATTTT.

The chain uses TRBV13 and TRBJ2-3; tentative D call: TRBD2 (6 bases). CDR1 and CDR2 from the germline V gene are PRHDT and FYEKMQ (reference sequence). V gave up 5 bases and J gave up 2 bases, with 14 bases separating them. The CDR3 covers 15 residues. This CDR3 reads CASSLKRGTTDTQYF. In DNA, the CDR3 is TGTGCCAGCAGCCTCAAACGGGGGACCACAGATACGCAGTATTTT.

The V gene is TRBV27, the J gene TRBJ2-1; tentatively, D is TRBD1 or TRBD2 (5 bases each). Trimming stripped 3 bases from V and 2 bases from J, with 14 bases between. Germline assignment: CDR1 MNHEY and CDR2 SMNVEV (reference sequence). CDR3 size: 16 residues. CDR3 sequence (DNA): TGTGCCAGCAGTTTTCCCTCGAGGGGACCCTACAATGAGCAGTTCTTC. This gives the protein CASSFPSRGPYNEQFF.

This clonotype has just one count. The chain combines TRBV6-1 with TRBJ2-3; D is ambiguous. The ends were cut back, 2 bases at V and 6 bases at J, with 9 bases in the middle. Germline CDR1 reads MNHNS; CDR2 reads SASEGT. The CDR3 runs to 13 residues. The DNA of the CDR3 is TGTGCCAGCAGTGAAAAACCTAACGATACGCAGTATTTT. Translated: CASSEKPNDTQYF.